The 10 T cell receptor beta chains reported below all come from one sample, sequenced in a study of blood T cell repertoires in COVID-19. This table comes from immunoSEQ multiplex PCR, and its TCRdb copy is limited to in-frame clones, with some not included. The sample lists fewer than 120,000 clones, 76% occurring once. The specimen sequenced was peripheral blood. These receptors all come from a woman of 80 years or more with acute or convalescent COVID-19.

V usage is TRBV5-4 and J usage is TRBJ1-2, with no clear D. V lost 4 bases and J 5 bases, leaving 9 bases between the germline ends. Per germline, CDR1 SGHNT and CDR2 YYREEE (reference sequence). This CDR3 is 12 amino acids long. The CDR3 nucleotides read TGTGCCAGCAGCCCGGACTCTTATGGCTACACCTTC. Translation: CASSPDSYGYTF.

This clone has just one count. V and J are TRBV6-1 and TRBJ2-7, with D possibly being TRBD1 (5 bases). The CDR3 runs 13 residues. Per germline, CDR1 MNHNS and CDR2 SASEGT. V was shortened by 6 bases and J by 2 bases, with 11 bases between the two germline ends. CDR3 region: CASSPQGTYEQYF. CDR3 nucleotides: TGTGCCAGCAGCCCCCAGGGTACCTACGAGCAGTACTTC.

This clone occurred a few times. This chain connects TRBV24-1 to TRBJ2-1, with D tentatively TRBD1 (5 bases). The CDR3 extends over 13 amino acids. CDR1 is KGHDR and CDR2 is SFDVKD in the germline V gene. Trimming took off 5 bases at V and 4 bases at J, with 8 bases between the two ends. The CDR3 spells CATSAPGYNEQFF. The CDR3, as DNA: TGTGCCACCAGTGCCCCAGGGTACAATGAGCAGTTCTTC.

This rearrangement joins TRBV21-1 to TRBJ2-1; the D call in the table, TRBD2, was not verified against the DNA. TRBV21-1 is tagged as a pseudogene. The CDR3 sequence is 22 residues long. As DNA, the CDR3 is TGTGCCAGCAGCAAAGGCGGATTTAAGCCGGGACTGGAGTCCCCCTTATACAATGAGCAGTTCTTC. Translated, it gives CASSKGGFKPGLESPLYNEQFF.

The rearrangement uses TRBV6-2 or TRBV6-3 and TRBJ1-6; 10 bases fit TRBD1. Germline CDR1 and CDR2: MNHEY and SVGEGT. V dropped 4 bases and J dropped 11; count of bases not matched to a gene: 8. This CDR3 is built from 15 residues. The CDR3 region has the DNA TGTGCCAGCAGTTCGCCGGGACAGGGGAGGGCACCCCTCCACTTT. It is translated as CASSSPGQGRAPLHF.

This sequence joins TRBV4-1 and TRBJ2-1; 8 bases map to TRBD2. The CDR3 length is 18 residues. CDR1 is MGHRA and CDR2 is YSYEKL in the germline V gene. V shed 4 bases, J shed 6 bases, and the junction held 17 bases outside the gene matches. The CDR3 region has the DNA TGCGCCAGCAGCCGGGGACCTCTCTCGGGGGGGCCCCCCAATGAGCAGTTCTTC. Translating gives CASSRGPLSGGPPNEQFF.

The chain links TRBV7-8 to TRBJ1-3, with 8 bases matching TRBD1. Germline loops: CDR1 SGHVS, CDR2 FQNEAQ. The CDR3 covers 18 residues. The junction had 15 bases not matched to a gene; V was cut back by 4 bases and J by 4 bases. Here the CDR3 reads CASSSRDRSEVWGNTIYF. In nucleotides, the CDR3 is TGTGCCAGCAGCTCCCGGGACAGGTCTGAGGTGTGGGGAAACACCATATATTTT.

This clone turned up a few times. The chain employs TRBV6-5 and TRBJ1-1, with D perhaps matching TRBD1 (6 bases). CDR3 length equals 14 residues. Germline V lookup: CDR1 MNHEY, CDR2 SVGAGI. Trimming took 0 bases from V and 6 from J, leaving 11 bases between them. CDR3 region: CASSYSQGLAEAFF. The CDR3 DNA reads as TGTGCCAGCAGTTACTCCCAGGGGTTGGCTGAAGCTTTCTTT.

The chain couples TRBV6-5 to TRBJ1-2; TRBD1 aligns across 7 bases. The junction had 15 bases not matched to a gene; V was cut back by 6 bases and J by 8 bases. The length of the CDR3 is 15 residues. Germline V gives CDR1 MNHEY, CDR2 SVGAGI. CDR3: CASSRGQIIAGGYTF. CDR3 nucleotide sequence: TGTGCCAGCAGCCGGGGACAGATCATAGCGGGAGGCTACACCTTC.

This clone was observed a few times. This rearrangement joins TRBV7-6 to TRBJ2-2; TRBD1 agrees at 10 bases. Germline V gene data show CDR1 as SGHVS and CDR2 as FNYEAQ. The CDR3 is 15 amino acids. V was clipped by 2 bases and J by 4 bases; unmatched bases: 1. The CDR3 DNA sequence: TGTGCCAGCAGCTTAAGGACAGGGGGCACCGGGGAGCTGTTTTTT. It encodes CASSLRTGGTGELFF.